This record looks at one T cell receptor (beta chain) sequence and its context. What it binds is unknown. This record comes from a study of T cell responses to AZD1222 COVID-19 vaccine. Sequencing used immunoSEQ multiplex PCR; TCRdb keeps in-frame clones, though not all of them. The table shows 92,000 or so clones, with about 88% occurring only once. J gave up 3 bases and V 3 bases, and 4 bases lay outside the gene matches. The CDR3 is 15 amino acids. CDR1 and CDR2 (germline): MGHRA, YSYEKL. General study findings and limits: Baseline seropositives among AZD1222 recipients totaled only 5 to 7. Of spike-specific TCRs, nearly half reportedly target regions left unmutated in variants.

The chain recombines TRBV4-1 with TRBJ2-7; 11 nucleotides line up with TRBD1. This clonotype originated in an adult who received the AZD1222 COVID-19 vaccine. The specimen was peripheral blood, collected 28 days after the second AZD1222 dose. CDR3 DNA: TGCGCCAGCAGCCACCTGGACAGGGGGCGCTACGAGCAGTACTTC. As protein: CASSHLDRGRYEQYF.